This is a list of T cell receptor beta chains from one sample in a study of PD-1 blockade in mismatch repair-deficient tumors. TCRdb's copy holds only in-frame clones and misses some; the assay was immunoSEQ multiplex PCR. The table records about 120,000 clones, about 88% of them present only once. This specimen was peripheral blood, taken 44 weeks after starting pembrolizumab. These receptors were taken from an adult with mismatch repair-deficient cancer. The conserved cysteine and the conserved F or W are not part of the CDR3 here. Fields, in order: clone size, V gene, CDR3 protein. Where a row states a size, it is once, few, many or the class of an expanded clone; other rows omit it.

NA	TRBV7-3	ASSAGTSPRDTQY
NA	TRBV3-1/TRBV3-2	ASAETQY
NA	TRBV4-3	ASSQDYWETSTQETQY
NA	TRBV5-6	ASSSRTSGRAPYNEQF
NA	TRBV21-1	ASTAQGRGRVEYGYT
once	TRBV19	ASRGSVYSNQPQH
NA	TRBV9	ASSAPGTGNHEQY
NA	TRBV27	ASSYTVSTEAF
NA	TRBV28	ASSHRLRTYEQY
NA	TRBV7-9	ASSSPVSGSVHEQY
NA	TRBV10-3	AISMGTSGTGDTQY
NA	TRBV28	ASSLWGLAGGPGELF
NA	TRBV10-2	ASSESLDTEAF
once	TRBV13	ASSPGTAAFGSIY
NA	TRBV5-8	ASSPGTATDTQY
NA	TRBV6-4	ASSDWGLRTREQY
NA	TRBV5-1	ASSSDRGAGNTIY
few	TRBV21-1	ASSKGRVGAKNIQY
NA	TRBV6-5	ASSFRGRFEQY
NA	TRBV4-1	ASSPSGLAGGTLGGRGQY
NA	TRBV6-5	ASRRQGESGELF
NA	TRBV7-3	ASSLIGGGSYNEQF
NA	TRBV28	ASSKDRGYGNTIY
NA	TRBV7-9	ASSLSPRGFTGELF
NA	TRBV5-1	ASSYDRESSDEQF
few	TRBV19	ASSIPQLAGKEGEQF
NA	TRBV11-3	ASSLGVGKEETQY
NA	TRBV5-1	ASSLGLAGLTDTQY